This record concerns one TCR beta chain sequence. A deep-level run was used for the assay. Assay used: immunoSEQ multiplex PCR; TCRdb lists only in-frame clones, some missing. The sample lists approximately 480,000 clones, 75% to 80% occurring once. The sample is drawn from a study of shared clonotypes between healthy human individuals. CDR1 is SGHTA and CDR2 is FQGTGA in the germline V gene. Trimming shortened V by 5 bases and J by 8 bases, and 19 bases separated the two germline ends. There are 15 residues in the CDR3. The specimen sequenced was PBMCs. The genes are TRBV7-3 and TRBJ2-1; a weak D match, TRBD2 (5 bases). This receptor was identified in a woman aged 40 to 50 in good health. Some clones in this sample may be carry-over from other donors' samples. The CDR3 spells CASSLRWGSVDEQFF. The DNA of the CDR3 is TGTGCCAGCAGCCTTCGGTGGGGTAGCGTGGATGAGCAGTTCTTC. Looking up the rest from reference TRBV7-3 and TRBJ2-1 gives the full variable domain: GAGVSQTPSNKVTEKGKYVELRCDPISGHTALYWYRQSLGQGPEFLIYFQGTGAADDSGLPNDRFFAVRPEGSVSTLKIQRTERGDSAVYLCASSLRWGSVDEQFFGPGTRLTVL.